Each of the 31 T cell receptor beta chains below was sequenced from the same sample in a study of shared clonotypes between healthy human individuals. Sequencing was performed with immunoSEQ multiplex PCR; in TCRdb, only in-frame clones are kept and a portion is missing. The table has 800,000 to 1,200,000 clones, roughly 74% seen once. Material: memory CD4+ T cells from PBMCs. Stated subset: CD45RA-negative fraction. The source of these receptors is a man in his late teens or twenties in good health. Some clones in this sample may be carry-over from other donors' samples.

This clone was counted only a few times. The chain recombines TRBV15 with TRBJ2-7; 9 bases are a match to TRBD1. Germline V gives CDR1 LNHNV, CDR2 YYDKDF (reference sequence). Trimming at V came to 0 bases and at J to 4 bases, leaving 10 bases not matched to a gene. This CDR3 region has 17 residues. The CDR3 region is CATSRDRGTGRSYEQYF. The CDR3 DNA is TGTGCCACCAGCAGAGATCGGGGGACAGGGAGATCTTACGAGCAGTACTTC.

CDR3 sequence reads: CASSQEFRRAPNEKLFF. In nucleotides, the CDR3 is TGCGCCAGCAGCCAAGAATTTAGGAGGGCTCCTAATGAAAAACTGTTTTTT. This chain links TRBV4-3 with TRBJ1-4; D is unclear. Germline CDR1 and CDR2: LGHNA and YSLEER. V dropped 0 bases and J dropped 3 bases, with 14 bases sitting between them. The CDR3 spans 17 residues.

V gene TRBV25-1 combines with J gene TRBJ2-5; 7 positions agree with TRBD1. The CDR3 has 15 amino acids. With V trimmed by 5 bases and J by 2 bases, 8 bases remained unmatched. Germline V gene data show CDR1 as MGHDK and CDR2 as SYGVNS. For the CDR3, the DNA is TGTGCCAGCAGTCCTTGGGACAGCCTTCAAGAGACCCAGTACTTC. It specifies CASSPWDSLQETQYF. The variable domain in full, with the rest retrieved from reference TRBV25-1 and TRBJ2-5, is EADIYQTPRYLVIGTGKKITLECSQTMGHDKMYWYQQDPGMELHLIHYSYGVNSTEKGDLSSESTVSRIRTEHFPLTLESARPSHTSQYLCASSPWDSLQETQYFGPGTRLLVL.

This clone was counted once. The J gene is TRBJ2-5, the V gene TRBV28; 9 bases match TRBD1. The CDR3 spans 16 residues. Germline values: CDR1 MDHEN, CDR2 SYDVKM. V shed 4 bases and J 4 bases; nucleotides not matched to a gene: 10. CDR3 loop: CASSWGPGQGLETQYF. The CDR3 nucleotides read TGTGCCAGCAGTTGGGGGCCGGGACAGGGTCTAGAGACCCAGTACTTC.

The chain combines TRBV28 with TRBJ2-3, with 15 nucleotides matching TRBD2. Germline V lookup: CDR1 MDHEN, CDR2 SYDVKM. With 5 bases clipped from V and 5 bases from J, the junction kept 8 bases outside the gene matches. The CDR3 length is 17 residues. CDR3 region: CASSPGTSGRWRDTQYF. CDR3 DNA: TGTGCCAGCAGTCCAGGGACTAGCGGGAGGTGGAGAGATACGCAGTATTTT.

Only one count was recorded for this clone. The chain is built from TRBV7-8 and TRBJ2-4; possible D gene TRBD1, 6 bases. Per the germline V gene, CDR1 is SGHVS and CDR2 is FQNEAQ. This CDR3 contains 13 residues. Trimming removed 3 bases at V and 6 bases at J, with 9 bases between. CDR3 sequence (DNA): TGTGCCAGCAGCTTCTTACAGGGAAACATTCAGTACTTC. Translation gives CASSFLQGNIQYF.

The V and J genes are TRBV6-1 and TRBJ1-2, with a weak D call TRBD1 (5 bases). There are 15 residues in the CDR3. The germline V and J ends were trimmed by 1 base and 8 bases, with 17 bases remaining between them. The germline CDR1 and CDR2 sequences are MNHNS and SASEGT. CDR3 DNA sequence: TGTGCCAGCAGTGAAGGTAGGGGCGTTACGGAGGGCTACACCTTC. Its protein is CASSEGRGVTEGYTF.

The J gene is TRBJ1-5, the V gene TRBV28; TRBD1 might be the D (6 bases). The CDR3 runs 14 residues. Germline CDR1 reads MDHEN; CDR2 reads SYDVKM. Deletions cut 4 bases from V and 7 bases from J, with 14 bases between. The CDR3 loop reads CASSWSAGDQPQHF. The CDR3 bases are TGTGCCAGCAGTTGGTCCGCAGGGGACCAGCCCCAGCATTTT.

CDR3 sequence reads: CASSLEGGRHQPQHF. CDR3 bases: TGTGCCAGCAGCTTAGAAGGGGGACGACATCAGCCCCAGCATTTT. This sequence joins TRBV7-2 and TRBJ1-5; D possibly corresponds to TRBD1 (6 bases). V lost 1 base and J 5 bases, leaving 12 bases between the germline ends. Looked up from germline, CDR1 is SGHTA and CDR2 is FQGNSA. This CDR3 has 15 amino acids.

The chain recombines TRBV4-3 with TRBJ2-3, with unresolved D. V was pared by 4 bases and J by 3 bases, with 11 bases between. The CDR3 length is 14 residues. Germline V gene sequence: CDR1 LGHNA, CDR2 YSLEER. In DNA form, the CDR3 reads TGCGCCAGCAGCCGTGGGGTGGGGACAGATACGCAGTATTTT. Its protein product is CASSRGVGTDTQYF.

This clone came up many times. This sequence joins TRBV4-2 and TRBJ1-3, with 8 bases matching TRBD1. The V and J ends lost 4 bases and 5 bases, in that order; junction bases with no gene match: 7. This CDR3 is 15 amino acids long. The germline V gene has CDR1 LGHNA and CDR2 YNFKEQ. The CDR3 is CASSPGQGGRNTIYF. The DNA for the CDR3 is TGTGCCAGCAGCCCCGGACAGGGCGGTCGAAACACCATATATTTT.

This rearrangement joins TRBV5-1 to TRBJ1-1; 7 nucleotides align to TRBD1. The CDR3 is 16 amino acids. CDR1 is SGHRS and CDR2 is YFSETQ in the germline V gene. The V segment lost 4 bases and the J segment 0 bases; nucleotides outside the gene matches: 9. Written as DNA, the CDR3 is TGCGCCAGCAGCCCCCTATCAGGACAGGTGAACACTGAAGCTTTCTTT. Translation gives CASSPLSGQVNTEAFF.

The chain recombines TRBV6-5 with TRBJ2-5; no clear D gene. The germline V gene encodes CDR1 MNHEY and CDR2 SVGAGI. The CDR3 sequence is 13 residues long. With 6 bases removed from V and 3 bases from J, the gap between germline ends came to 11 bases. The CDR3 sequence: CASRPPGEETQYF. CDR3 sequence (DNA): TGTGCCAGCAGGCCACCAGGAGAAGAGACCCAGTACTTC.

The gene calls are TRBV4-2 and TRBJ2-1; perhaps TRBD2 as D (5 bases). This CDR3 contains 14 residues. V shed 1 base and J shed 8 bases, with 12 bases lying between them. Germline V gene lookup returns CDR1 LGHNA and CDR2 YNFKEQ. The CDR3 region has the DNA TGTGCCAGCAGCCAAGGTGAGGGCGGCGATGAGCAGTTCTTC. This codes for CASSQGEGGDEQFF.

The chain couples TRBV4-2 to TRBJ2-7, with D possibly TRBD1 on 5 matching bases. The CDR3 totals 15 residues. Trimming removed 0 bases at V and 0 bases at J, with 9 bases between. Germline V gives CDR1 LGHNA, CDR2 YNFKEQ. The CDR3, as DNA: TGTGCCAGCAGCCAAGATGGGGCCGACTCCTACGAGCAGTACTTC. It yields the protein CASSQDGADSYEQYF.

The chain recombines TRBV19 with TRBJ1-2; TRBD1 aligns across 7 bases. Trimming took 4 bases from V and 8 from J; bases not matched to a gene: 10. From germline, CDR1 is LNHDA and CDR2 SQIVND (reference sequence). The CDR3 length is 14 residues. The CDR3 spells CASSTRQGPTGYTF. The DNA for the CDR3 is TGTGCCAGTAGTACAAGACAGGGCCCGACGGGCTACACCTTC.

The chain couples TRBV28 to TRBJ1-4, with TRBD1 as a possible D gene (5 bases). Looked up from germline, CDR1 is MDHEN and CDR2 is SYDVKM. V gave up 5 bases and J gave up 5 bases, with 12 bases separating them. The CDR3 is made up of 14 amino acids. The CDR3 DNA sequence: TGTGCCAGCAGTCCTCCCCGACAGAATGAAAAACTGTTTTTT. Residues: CASSPPRQNEKLFF.

The V call is TRBV28, the J call TRBJ1-2; D ambiguous. CDR1 and CDR2 from the germline V gene are MDHEN and SYDVKM. V lost 8 bases to trimming and J lost 7 bases, with 11 bases between them. The CDR3 spans 11 residues. The CDR3 sequence: CASGGVGGYTF. The CDR3 nucleotides read TGTGCCAGCGGCGGAGTGGGTGGCTACACCTTC.

Only a few counts were recorded for this clone. V and J are TRBV6-6 and TRBJ2-7; TRBD1 is a possible D gene (6 bases). There are 15 residues in the CDR3. CDR1 is MNHNY, CDR2 SVGAGI, per germline (reference sequence). V gave up 2 bases and J gave up 3 bases, with 14 bases separating them. The CDR3 DNA is TGTGCCAGCAGTTACGTACAGGGAAAAGGCTACGAGCAGTACTTC. Protein product: CASSYVQGKGYEQYF.

A note on this clone: Other DNA sequences in the sample encode the same CDR3. V gene TRBV5-1 combines with J gene TRBJ2-1, with no clear D. V was trimmed by 2 bases and J by 6 bases, leaving 6 bases between them. Germline CDR1 and CDR2: SGHRS and YFSETQ. The CDR3 spans 12 residues. The CDR3 DNA is TGCGCCAGCAGCTTAGCTCTCAATGAGCAGTTCTTC. Its translation: CASSLALNEQFF. Using reference TRBV5-1 and TRBJ2-1 for the parts outside the CDR3, the full variable domain is KAGVTQTPRYLIKTRGQQVTLSCSPISGHRSVSWYQQTPGQGLQFLFEYFSETQRNKGNFPGRFSGRQFSNSRSEMNVSTLELGDSALYLCASSLALNEQFFGPGTRLTVL.

V and J are TRBV19 and TRBJ1-5, with a weak D call TRBD1 (6 bases). This CDR3 is built from 14 residues. Trimming removed 4 bases from V and 4 bases from J, with 11 bases in between. The germline V gene has CDR1 LNHDA and CDR2 SQIVND (reference sequence). The CDR3 coding sequence is TGTGCCAGTAGTAGGCCAACAGGGAATCAGCCCCAGCATTTT. It translates to CASSRPTGNQPQHF.

V gene TRBV7-2 combines with J gene TRBJ2-3; D perhaps matches TRBD2 (6 bases). The CDR3 spans 19 residues. Trimming took off 0 bases at V and 1 base at J, with 20 bases between the two ends. Germline assignment: CDR1 SGHTA and CDR2 FQGNSA. This chain's CDR3 is CASSLARGARGGGTDTQYF. CDR3 sequence (DNA): TGTGCCAGCAGCTTAGCGCGGGGAGCTAGGGGAGGTGGCACAGATACGCAGTATTTT.

The chain couples TRBV9 to TRBJ2-5, with 11 bases aligning to TRBD2. CDR3 size: 15 residues. Trimming took 4 bases from V and 5 from J; bases not matched to a gene: 7. In germline, CDR1 is SGDLS, CDR2 YYNGEE. The CDR3 here is CASSPTSGSTETQYF. The CDR3 DNA reads as TGTGCCAGCAGCCCAACTAGCGGGAGCACTGAGACCCAGTACTTC. Supplemented by reference TRBV9 and TRBJ2-5, the full variable domain reads DSGVTQTPKHLITATGQRVTLRCSPRSGDLSVYWYQQSLDQGLQFLIQYYNGEERAKGNILERFSAQQFPDLHSELNLSSLELGDSALYFCASSPTSGSTETQYFGPGTRLLVL.

In this sample, this clone turned up many times. This chain joins TRBV11-3 and TRBJ1-1; D is possibly TRBD1 (6 bases). The V gene's germline CDR1 is SGHNT and CDR2 YENEEA. Trimming left V 5 bases short and J 5 bases short, with 15 bases between. The CDR3 is 14 amino acids. CDR3 sequence reads: CASSPGGARTEAFF. The CDR3 coding sequence is TGTGCCAGCAGCCCCGGGGGGGCCCGGACTGAAGCTTTCTTT.

In regard to this clone: Other DNA sequences within the sample encode an identical CDR3. The chain has TRBV5-1 and TRBJ2-3; D is undetermined. The CDR3 extends over 15 amino acids. Trimming removed 0 bases from V and 3 bases from J, with 11 bases in between. The V gene's germline CDR1 is SGHRS and CDR2 YFSETQ. The CDR3 DNA reads TGCGCCAGCAGCTTGGAAGGCCGCCGAACAGATACGCAGTATTTT. It translates to CASSLEGRRTDTQYF.

V and J are TRBV10-3 and TRBJ1-2; D unclear. The germline gives CDR1 ENHRY, CDR2 SYGVKD. The CDR3 sequence is 14 residues long. The V end was cut by 2 bases, the J end by 5 bases, with 12 bases between. CDR3 sequence reads: CAISEPQAGYGYTF. The CDR3 coding sequence is TGTGCCATCAGTGAGCCCCAGGCTGGGTATGGCTACACCTTC.

The V gene is TRBV7-3, the J gene TRBJ2-1, with 7 bases aligning to TRBD2. V gave up 5 bases and J gave up 4 bases; unmatched junction bases: 5. CDR1 SGHTA and CDR2 FQGTGA come from the germline V gene. The length of the CDR3 is 14 residues. The CDR3 DNA is TGTGCCAGCAGCCTAGCTAGCGGATACAATGAGCAGTTCTTC. Protein sequence: CASSLASGYNEQFF.

This clone has a handful of counts. Other DNA sequences in this sample translate to the same CDR3. The chain combines TRBV9 with TRBJ2-1; a possible D gene is TRBD2 (6 bases). Germline V gene sequence: CDR1 SGDLS, CDR2 YYNGEE. CDR3 length: 14 amino acids. Trimming left V 0 bases short and J 6 bases short, with 10 bases between. The chain's CDR3 is CASSVAGGPNEQFF. CDR3 sequence (DNA): TGTGCCAGCAGCGTAGCAGGAGGGCCCAATGAGCAGTTCTTC.

With respect to this clone: The same CDR3 also results from other DNA sequences found in this sample. The rearrangement links TRBV10-3 to TRBJ2-5; the match to TRBD1 covers 8 bases. V was clipped by 8 bases and J by 4 bases; unmatched bases: 3. This CDR3 contains 12 residues. Germline V lookup: CDR1 ENHRY, CDR2 SYGVKD. The CDR3 nucleotides read TGTGCCATCTCTGACAGGGGAGAGACCCAGTACTTC. It specifies CAISDRGETQYF.

The rearrangement uses TRBV5-1 and TRBJ2-3, with D possibly being TRBD2 (6 bases). The ends were cut back, 1 base at V and 8 bases at J, with 11 bases in the middle. Per germline, CDR1 SGHRS and CDR2 YFSETQ. The CDR3 runs to 13 residues. The CDR3 is CASSLTQGGTQYF. The CDR3 bases are TGCGCCAGCAGCTTGACGCAGGGAGGTACGCAGTATTTT. The full variable domain, its missing parts supplied by reference TRBV5-1 and TRBJ2-3, is KAGVTQTPRYLIKTRGQQVTLSCSPISGHRSVSWYQQTPGQGLQFLFEYFSETQRNKGNFPGRFSGRQFSNSRSEMNVSTLELGDSALYLCASSLTQGGTQYFGPGTRLTVL.

The DNA of the CDR3 is TGTGCCAGCAGCGTGGGTCTAGCCTACAATGAGCAGTTCTTC. Translation gives CASSVGLAYNEQFF. The rearrangement joins TRBV9 to TRBJ2-1; no clear D gene. The CDR3 contains 14 residues. Trimming pared 2 bases from V and 2 bases from J, leaving 8 bases between. CDR1 is SGDLS, CDR2 YYNGEE, per germline.